This is a list of T cell receptor beta chains from one sample in a study of CD8+ T cells in alopecia areata. The method was immunoSEQ multiplex PCR; TCRdb's version includes in-frame clones alone and lacks a portion of them. The sample carries 150,000 to 200,000 clones, about 60% recorded once. Sequencing was carried out using CD4+ T cells sorted from blood. The receptors shown here come from a human donor in good health. CDR3s leave out the opening cysteine and the closing phenylalanine or tryptophan. A clone size is listed for some rows: how often the clone was seen (once, few, many), or a class if it is expanded.

abundance	v_gene	len	j_gene	CDR3aa
NA	TRBV5-1	13	TRBJ2-3	ASSHASGGTDTQY
NA	TRBV7-2	12	TRBJ1-2	ASSSWTGAGGYT
few	TRBV7-9	9	TRBJ1-2	ASSSYNGYT
NA	TRBV5-1	12	TRBJ1-1	ASSLVAVNTEAF
few	TRBV29-1	8	TRBJ2-5	SVDRETQY
NA	TRBV30	12	TRBJ2-5	AWKRGNGRGTQY
NA	TRBV5-1	14	TRBJ2-1	ASSLGLAGGRHEQF
NA	TRBV7-3	12	TRBJ1-1	ASSGGQGKTEAF
NA	TRBV18	13	TRBJ2-5	ASSLSAVASETQY
NA	TRBV30	9	TRBJ2-7	AWSSGVEQY
once	TRBV18	9	TRBJ2-7	ASSQVHEQY
NA	TRBV11-1	11	TRBJ2-7	ASATGHSYEQY
few	TRBV2	12	TRBJ2-5	ASSEVAGGETQY
few	TRBV7-9	12	TRBJ2-7	ASSLSMGASEQY
NA	TRBV29-1	9	TRBJ1-1	SVNINTEAF
NA	TRBV21-1	10	TRBJ2-7	ASSTTTGEQY
NA	TRBV10-3	11	TRBJ2-5	AISAQGGETQY
NA	TRBV4-1	10	TRBJ1-2	ASSPFGGGYT
few	TRBV6-5	12	TRBJ1-3	ASSFGTGGNTIY
NA	TRBV7-9	8	TRBJ2-5	ASSGETQY
NA	TRBV5-1	10	TRBJ1-2	ASSRNRDGYT
NA	TRBV29-1	10	TRBJ2-4	SVETGGGIQY
few	TRBV29-1	13	TRBJ1-4	SVRQGLATNEKLF
NA	TRBV19	10	TRBJ1-1	ASSWGSTKAF